The sequence of this TCR beta chain was determined in a study of T cell responses to AZD1222 COVID-19 vaccine. Overall study results and limits: Donors in the cohort were predominantly white British and more often female, and clonal diversity was possibly underestimated. CD4 TCRs associated with vaccination spanned spike, dominating at 160-218 and 743-854. Targeting of unmutated variant regions was reportedly seen in nearly half of spike-specific TCRs.

In the case of this clone: The antigen is not known.

The data were produced by immunoSEQ multiplex PCR, yet TCRdb's version contains in-frame clones alone and is incomplete. The table lists approximately 88,000 clones, 90% of them singletons. The length of the CDR3 is 13 residues. Germline CDR1 and CDR2: WNHNN and SYGVQD (reference sequence). Trimming shortened V by 6 bases and J by 3 bases, and 12 bases separated the two germline ends. This sequence originates from an adult who received the AZD1222 COVID-19 vaccine. The chain recombines TRBV10-1 with TRBJ2-7; D might be TRBD1 (7 bases). This specimen consisted of peripheral blood, obtained 28 days after the second AZD1222 dose. CDR3 sequence (DNA): TGCGCCAGCAGCAGGGGGGAGGACTACGAGCAGTACTTC. Translated, it gives CASSRGEDYEQYF.